Listed below are T cell receptor beta chains from one sample, sequenced in a study of blood T cells in healthy people across ages. Each CDR3 protein is one row after TCRdb ran MiXCR on the 5' RACE reads. Among just under 900,000 distinct CDR3 sequences listed, under 30% were seen once. The specimen sequenced was blood. Receptors were obtained from a woman of 80 years or more in good health. The CDR3 runs from the conserved cysteine through the conserved F or W. Fields, in order: clone size, CDR3 length, J gene, D gene, V gene, CDR3 protein, CDR3 DNA. D genes are given only for firm matches. The size entry is marked missing in some rows and otherwise reads once, few, many or a size class.

clone_size: .; cdr3_length: 15; j_call: TRBJ1-1; d_call: .; v_call: TRBV20-1; cdr3_aa: CSSLGTSLTNTEAFF; cdr3_nt: TGCAGTTCATTAGGTACGTCGCTTACGAACACTGAAGCTTTCTTT
clone_size: .; cdr3_length: 13; j_call: TRBJ1-1; d_call: .; v_call: TRBV20-1; cdr3_aa: CSAHRRGGSEAFF; cdr3_nt: TGCAGTGCTCACAGGAGAGGAGGGTCTGAAGCTTTCTTT
clone_size: many; cdr3_length: 15; j_call: TRBJ2-7; d_call: .; v_call: TRBV6-5; cdr3_aa: CASSVGADFGYEQYF; cdr3_nt: TGTGCCAGCAGCGTTGGGGCAGACTTTGGCTACGAGCAGTACTTC
clone_size: .; cdr3_length: 15; j_call: TRBJ1-1; d_call: .; v_call: TRBV20-1; cdr3_aa: CSALRERGLNTEAFF; cdr3_nt: TGCAGTGCCCTCAGGGAGAGGGGGTTGAACACTGAAGCTTTCTTT
clone_size: once; cdr3_length: 16; j_call: TRBJ2-5; d_call: TRBD1; v_call: TRBV4-1; cdr3_aa: CASSRDPGTAQETQYF; cdr3_nt: TGCGCCAGCAGCCGAGATCCCGGGACAGCCCAAGAGACCCAGTACTTC
clone_size: many; cdr3_length: 14; j_call: TRBJ1-2; d_call: .; v_call: TRBV4-3; cdr3_aa: CASSQVGRGGGYTF; cdr3_nt: TGCGCCAGCAGCCAAGTCGGACGGGGAGGCGGCTACACCTTC
clone_size: many; cdr3_length: 15; j_call: TRBJ2-3; d_call: TRBD1; v_call: TRBV2; cdr3_aa: CASSEAGTGTDTQYF; cdr3_nt: TGTGCCAGCAGTGAAGCGGGGACAGGCACAGATACGCAGTATTTT
clone_size: few; cdr3_length: 15; j_call: TRBJ2-1; d_call: TRBD1; v_call: TRBV7-8; cdr3_aa: CASSSDRGRGGEQFF; cdr3_nt: TGTGCCAGCAGCTCCGACAGGGGGCGCGGGGGTGAGCAGTTCTTC
clone_size: few; cdr3_length: 13; j_call: TRBJ1-2; d_call: TRBD1; v_call: TRBV6-1; cdr3_aa: CASRTGEYYGYTF; cdr3_nt: TGTGCCAGCAGGACAGGGGAGTACTATGGCTACACCTTC
clone_size: .; cdr3_length: 15; j_call: TRBJ2-7; d_call: .; v_call: TRBV27; cdr3_aa: CASSRPGVGSYEQYF; cdr3_nt: TGTGCCAGCAGTCGCCCGGGAGTCGGGTCCTACGAGCAGTACTTC
clone_size: .; cdr3_length: 14; j_call: TRBJ2-3; d_call: .; v_call: TRBV20-1; cdr3_aa: CSARDKLGTDTQYF; cdr3_nt: TGCAGTGCTAGAGATAAGTTGGGTACAGATACGCAGTATTTT
clone_size: few; cdr3_length: 17; j_call: TRBJ2-6; d_call: TRBD1; v_call: TRBV6-1; cdr3_aa: CASRPGQGNSGANVLTF; cdr3_nt: TGTGCCAGCAGACCCGGACAGGGCAACTCTGGGGCCAACGTCCTGACTTTC
clone_size: many; cdr3_length: 15; j_call: TRBJ1-2; d_call: .; v_call: TRBV6-2/TRBV6-3; cdr3_aa: CASSYELGRRDGYTF; cdr3_nt: TGTGCCAGCAGTTACGAGCTAGGCAGAAGAGATGGCTACACCTTC
clone_size: .; cdr3_length: 16; j_call: TRBJ2-1; d_call: TRBD2; v_call: TRBV20-1; cdr3_aa: CSARSSGGATYNEQFF; cdr3_nt: TGCAGTGCTAGATCTAGCGGGGGGGCGACCTACAATGAGCAGTTCTTC
clone_size: .; cdr3_length: 16; j_call: TRBJ2-3; d_call: .; v_call: TRBV12-3/TRBV12-4; cdr3_aa: CASSGRATFSTDTQYF; cdr3_nt: TGTGCCAGCAGTGGGAGAGCGACATTTAGCACAGATACGCAGTATTTT
clone_size: once; cdr3_length: 16; j_call: TRBJ1-1; d_call: .; v_call: TRBV7-2; cdr3_aa: CASSPTHGPGGTEAFF; cdr3_nt: TGTGCCAGCAGCCCCACCCACGGCCCGGGGGGGACTGAAGCTTTCTTT
clone_size: many; cdr3_length: 11; j_call: TRBJ1-2; d_call: .; v_call: TRBV29-1; cdr3_aa: CSVYDSGGYTF; cdr3_nt: TGCAGCGTTTATGACAGTGGCGGCTACACCTTC
clone_size: many; cdr3_length: 14; j_call: TRBJ2-7; d_call: .; v_call: TRBV5-4; cdr3_aa: CASRSGQGEYEQYF; cdr3_nt: TGTGCCAGCAGAAGCGGCCAGGGAGAGTACGAGCAGTACTTC
clone_size: many; cdr3_length: 18; j_call: TRBJ1-6; d_call: .; v_call: TRBV7-2; cdr3_aa: CASSLANYGPNYNSPLHF; cdr3_nt: TGTGCCAGCAGCTTAGCGAATTACGGACCTAATTATAATTCACCCCTCCACTTT
clone_size: .; cdr3_length: 13; j_call: TRBJ2-1; d_call: .; v_call: TRBV6-2/TRBV6-3; cdr3_aa: CASSRDSTSKKFF; cdr3_nt: TGTGCCAGCAGTCGGGATTCCACGTCGAAGAAGTTCTTC
clone_size: many; cdr3_length: 16; j_call: TRBJ2-5; d_call: .; v_call: TRBV3-1; cdr3_aa: CASSQDRGGRWGTQYF; cdr3_nt: TGTGCCAGCAGCCAAGATCGAGGTGGGAGGTGGGGGACCCAGTACTTC
clone_size: many; cdr3_length: 14; j_call: TRBJ2-7; d_call: .; v_call: TRBV5-5; cdr3_aa: CASSLAGGSDEQYF; cdr3_nt: TGTGCCAGCAGCTTGGCCGGAGGATCGGACGAGCAGTACTTC
clone_size: many; cdr3_length: 14; j_call: TRBJ2-5; d_call: .; v_call: TRBV5-1; cdr3_aa: CASSSAGLQETQYF; cdr3_nt: TGCGCCAGCAGCTCGGCAGGCTTACAAGAGACCCAGTACTTC
clone_size: many; cdr3_length: 14; j_call: TRBJ2-2; d_call: .; v_call: TRBV7-2; cdr3_aa: CASSLSLNTGELFF; cdr3_nt: TGTGCCAGCAGTTTGTCATTGAACACCGGGGAGCTGTTTTTT
clone_size: many; cdr3_length: 12; j_call: TRBJ2-3; d_call: .; v_call: TRBV5-1; cdr3_aa: CASSLAREAQYF; cdr3_nt: TGCGCCAGCAGCTTGGCCAGGGAGGCGCAGTATTTT
clone_size: few; cdr3_length: 12; j_call: TRBJ1-2; d_call: .; v_call: TRBV20-1; cdr3_aa: CSARNPGYGYTF; cdr3_nt: TGCAGTGCTAGAAACCCTGGGTATGGCTACACCTTC
clone_size: few; cdr3_length: 15; j_call: TRBJ2-2; d_call: .; v_call: TRBV5-1; cdr3_aa: CASSLGTTRSGELFF; cdr3_nt: TGCGCCAGCAGCTTGGGGACAACAAGATCCGGGGAGCTGTTTTTT
clone_size: .; cdr3_length: 17; j_call: TRBJ2-1; d_call: TRBD2; v_call: TRBV20-1; cdr3_aa: CSAIRARAAGTYNEQFF; cdr3_nt: TGCAGTGCCATAAGGGCCCGGGCAGCGGGGACCTACAATGAGCAGTTCTTC
clone_size: .; cdr3_length: 14; j_call: TRBJ2-1; d_call: .; v_call: TRBV15; cdr3_aa: CATSRDLSPNEQFF; cdr3_nt: TGTGCCACCAGCAGAGATTTGAGTCCGAATGAGCAGTTCTTC
clone_size: many; cdr3_length: 13; j_call: TRBJ1-1; d_call: .; v_call: TRBV7-6; cdr3_aa: CASSADSNTEAFF; cdr3_nt: TGTGCCAGCAGCGCGGACAGTAACACTGAAGCTTTCTTT
clone_size: .; cdr3_length: 13; j_call: TRBJ2-1; d_call: .; v_call: TRBV30; cdr3_aa: CAWKDKPINEQFF; cdr3_nt: TGTGCCTGGAAGGACAAACCAATCAATGAGCAGTTCTTC
clone_size: .; cdr3_length: 12; j_call: TRBJ2-2; d_call: .; v_call: TRBV3-1; cdr3_aa: CASSQQPGELFF; cdr3_nt: TGTGCCAGCAGCCAGCAGCCCGGGGAGCTGTTTTTT
clone_size: few; cdr3_length: 16; j_call: TRBJ2-4; d_call: TRBD1; v_call: TRBV6-2/TRBV6-3; cdr3_aa: CASRSTQGLAKNIQYF; cdr3_nt: TGTGCCAGCAGGAGCACACAGGGGTTAGCCAAAAACATTCAGTACTTC
clone_size: many; cdr3_length: 15; j_call: TRBJ2-3; d_call: .; v_call: TRBV12-3/TRBV12-4; cdr3_aa: CASSFLVGGTDTQYF; cdr3_nt: TGTGCCAGCAGTTTTTTGGTGGGAGGCACAGATACGCAGTATTTT
clone_size: .; cdr3_length: 15; j_call: TRBJ1-5; d_call: .; v_call: TRBV6-2/TRBV6-3; cdr3_aa: CTSRQTGTYNQPQHF; cdr3_nt: TGTACCAGCAGACAAACCGGGACCTACAATCAGCCCCAGCATTTT
clone_size: many; cdr3_length: 14; j_call: TRBJ2-3; d_call: TRBD2; v_call: TRBV5-1; cdr3_aa: CASSLGSGPDTQYF; cdr3_nt: TGCGCCAGCAGCTTGGGTAGCGGGCCCGATACGCAGTATTTT
clone_size: many; cdr3_length: 14; j_call: TRBJ2-5; d_call: .; v_call: TRBV2; cdr3_aa: CASYPNRARETQYF; cdr3_nt: TGTGCCAGCTACCCCAATAGGGCCCGGGAGACCCAGTACTTC
clone_size: many; cdr3_length: 14; j_call: TRBJ2-3; d_call: TRBD2; v_call: TRBV7-9; cdr3_aa: CASSRGGAADTQYF; cdr3_nt: TGTGCCAGCAGCCGCGGGGGGGCGGCAGATACGCAGTATTTT
clone_size: many; cdr3_length: 14; j_call: TRBJ2-1; d_call: TRBD1; v_call: TRBV10-3; cdr3_aa: CAINRDRGYNEQFF; cdr3_nt: TGTGCCATCAACCGGGACAGGGGCTACAATGAGCAGTTCTTC
clone_size: many; cdr3_length: 15; j_call: TRBJ2-1; d_call: TRBD1; v_call: TRBV7-9; cdr3_aa: CASSLATGSYNEQFF; cdr3_nt: TGTGCCAGCAGCTTAGCGACAGGGTCCTACAATGAGCAGTTCTTC
clone_size: many; cdr3_length: 15; j_call: TRBJ2-2; d_call: TRBD2; v_call: TRBV7-2; cdr3_aa: CASRNYGGGPGELFF; cdr3_nt: TGTGCCAGCAGAAATTACGGGGGGGGGCCCGGGGAGCTGTTTTTT
clone_size: many; cdr3_length: 13; j_call: TRBJ2-7; d_call: .; v_call: TRBV6-6; cdr3_aa: CASGGRLEGEQYF; cdr3_nt: TGTGCCAGCGGGGGCAGGCTAGAGGGCGAGCAGTACTTC
clone_size: few; cdr3_length: 12; j_call: TRBJ2-3; d_call: .; v_call: TRBV6-2/TRBV6-3; cdr3_aa: CASSEGWDTQYF; cdr3_nt: TGTGCCAGCAGTGAGGGGTGGGATACGCAGTATTTT
clone_size: .; cdr3_length: 14; j_call: TRBJ2-7; d_call: TRBD1; v_call: TRBV6-5; cdr3_aa: CASGAGTGIYEQYF; cdr3_nt: TGTGCCAGCGGCGCTGGGACAGGAATATACGAGCAGTACTTC
clone_size: .; cdr3_length: 17; j_call: TRBJ1-2; d_call: .; v_call: TRBV14; cdr3_aa: CASSQAGRTVQLYGYTF; cdr3_nt: TGTGCCAGCAGCCAAGCAGGAAGGACAGTCCAATTATATGGCTACACCTTC
clone_size: many; cdr3_length: 13; j_call: TRBJ1-1; d_call: .; v_call: TRBV10-3; cdr3_aa: CAIRAIADTEAFF; cdr3_nt: TGTGCCATCAGAGCAATCGCGGACACTGAAGCTTTCTTT